This T cell receptor beta chain was captured by sequencing in a study of T cells in Graves' hyperthyroidism and ophthalmopathy. This clonotype was observed at least ten times. Patients between 18 and 65 years old had hyperthyroidism, newly diagnosed and lasting under 2 months. Between the trimmed V and J ends, which lost 4 bases and 10 bases, there was a span of 8 bases. The germline V gene encodes CDR1 SGHAT and CDR2 FQNNGV. The CDR3 totals 11 residues. Amplified TCR beta CDR3 regions came from RNA transcripts. HTBI primers were used for first-round RT-PCR of the TCR CDR3. TCRdb used MiXCR to reprocess the multiplex PCR reads, holding one entry per CDR3 protein. The data hold more than 500,000 distinct CDR3 sequences, with about 16% observed a single time.

The receptor was derived from a woman aged 25 to 45 with Graves' hyperthyroidism. The chain combines TRBV11-2 with TRBJ2-1; D is unresolved. Source material: blood. The CDR3 loop is CASSSSEEQFF. The CDR3 coding sequence is TGTGCCAGCAGCTCTTCGGAAGAGCAGTTCTTC.